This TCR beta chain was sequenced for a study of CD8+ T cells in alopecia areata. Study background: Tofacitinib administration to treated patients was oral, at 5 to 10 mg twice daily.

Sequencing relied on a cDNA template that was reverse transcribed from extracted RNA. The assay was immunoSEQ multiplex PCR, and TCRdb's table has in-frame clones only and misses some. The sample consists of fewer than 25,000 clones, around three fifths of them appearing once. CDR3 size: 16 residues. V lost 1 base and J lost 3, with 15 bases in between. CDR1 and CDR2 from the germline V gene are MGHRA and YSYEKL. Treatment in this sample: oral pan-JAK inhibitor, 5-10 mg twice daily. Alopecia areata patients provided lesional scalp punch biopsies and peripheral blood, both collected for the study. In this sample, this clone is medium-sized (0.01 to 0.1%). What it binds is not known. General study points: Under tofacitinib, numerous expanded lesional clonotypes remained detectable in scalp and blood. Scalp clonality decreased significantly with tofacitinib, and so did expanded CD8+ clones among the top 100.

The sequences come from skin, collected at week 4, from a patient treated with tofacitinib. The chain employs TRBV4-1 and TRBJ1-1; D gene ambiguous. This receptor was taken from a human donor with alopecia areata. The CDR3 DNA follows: TGCGCCAGCAGCCAAGTATATCCCGGTGAGGACACTGAAGCTTTCTTT. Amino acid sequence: CASSQVYPGEDTEAFF.